The clone carrying this TCR beta chain was recorded at least ten times. The data were taken from a study of shared clonotypes between healthy human individuals. On the study more broadly: Contributing individuals were two females and a few males aged 18 to 49.

Produced via immunoSEQ multiplex PCR; TCRdb's table is partial and in-frame only. The sample lists over a million clones, under 80% occurring once. Trimming cost V 8 bases and J 3 bases, with 14 bases left between them. The CDR3 runs to 14 residues. Germline CDR1 reads SGHTA; CDR2 reads FQGTGA. What was sequenced was memory CD4+ T cells sorted from blood. Subset described: CD45RA-negative fraction. The sequence derives from a man aged 18 to 29 in good health. This chain uses TRBV7-3 with TRBJ1-5, with D possibly matching TRBD1 (6 bases). In DNA form, the CDR3 reads TGTGCCAGCTCCCCGGGACAAATCAATCAGCCCCAGCATTTT. Encoded protein: CASSPGQINQPQHF.